This T cell receptor (beta chain) was identified in a study of blood T cell repertoires in COVID-19. Study-level background: Nucleic acid was either cDNA or gDNA, and it came from T cells, B-cell-depleted T cells, or PBMCs.

Using immunoSEQ multiplex PCR, the repertoire was profiled, and TCRdb retains in-frame clones only, with some absent. The data show tens of thousands of clones, with roughly 88% seen just once and 7.5% to 10% held by the top ten. This clone was seen a single time. Sequenced material: peripheral blood. The TCR sequence derives from a woman in her 70s with acute or convalescent COVID-19.

The CDR3: CASSLRAGTGSTGANVLTF. The CDR3 DNA sequence: TGTGCCAGCAGCTTACGGGCCGGGACAGGTTCTACCGGGGCCAACGTCCTGACTTTC. The genes are TRBV7-6 and TRBJ2-6; 8 bases line up with TRBD1. The CDR3 sequence is 19 residues long. After removal of 2 bases from V and 4 bases from J, the junction contained 13 bases not matched to a gene. Germline V lookup: CDR1 SGHVS, CDR2 FNYEAQ.